This TCR beta chain derives from a study of blood T cell repertoires in COVID-19. Study members were between about 18 and 95 years old and lived in 20 to 25 US regions. The CDR3 extends over 17 amino acids. The V segment lost 7 bases and the J segment 4 bases; nucleotides outside the gene matches: 14. CDR1 and CDR2 from the germline V gene are MDHEN and SYDVKM. As handled by the study authors: Nucleated cell counts were estimated from reference gene primer amplification. The protocol was immunoSEQ multiplex PCR, while the TCRdb copy is restricted to in-frame clones and leaves out a portion. V and J calls and clone size come straight from that table; D and trimming were deduced from the DNA. The sample lists about 480,000 clones; around 90% were seen once.

The chain carries TRBV28 and TRBJ2-7; 12 nucleotides match TRBD2. The clonotype originates from a woman under 30 with acute COVID-19. The sequenced sample was PBMCs or T cells enriched from blood (not recorded which). This chain's CDR3 is CASTGSTSGRESYEQYF. In nucleotides, the CDR3 is TGTGCCAGCACCGGGTCGACTAGCGGGAGAGAATCGTACGAGCAGTACTTC. The full variable domain, its missing parts supplied by reference TRBV28 and TRBJ2-7, is DVKVTQSSRYLVKRTGEKVFLECVQDMDHENMFWYRQDPGLGLRLIYFSYDVKMKEKGDIPEGYSVSREKKERFSLILESASTNQTSMYLCASTGSTSGRESYEQYFGPGTRLTVT.